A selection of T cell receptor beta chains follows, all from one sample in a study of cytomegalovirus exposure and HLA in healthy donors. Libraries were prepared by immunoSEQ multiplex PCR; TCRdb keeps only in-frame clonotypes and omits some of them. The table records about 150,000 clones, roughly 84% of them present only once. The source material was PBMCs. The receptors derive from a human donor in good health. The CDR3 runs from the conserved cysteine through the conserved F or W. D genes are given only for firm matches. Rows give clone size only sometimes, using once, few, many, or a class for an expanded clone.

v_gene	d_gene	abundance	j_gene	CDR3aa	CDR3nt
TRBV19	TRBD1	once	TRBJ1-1	CASIPRGRRMNTEAFF	TGTGCCAGTATTCCGAGGGGGCGGAGAATGAACACTGAAGCTTTCTTT
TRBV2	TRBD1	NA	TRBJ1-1	CASRGQVNTEAFF	TGTGCCAGCAGGGGACAGGTGAACACTGAAGCTTTCTTT
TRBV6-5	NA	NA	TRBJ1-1	CASSSPPQNTEAFF	TGTGCCAGCAGTTCTCCCCCACAGAACACTGAAGCTTTCTTT
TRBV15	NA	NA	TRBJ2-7	CATGGLSSYEQYF	TGTGCCACCGGGGGCTTGAGCTCCTACGAGCAGTACTTC
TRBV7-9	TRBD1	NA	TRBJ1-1	CASSLGKGAQTEAFF	TGTGCCAGCAGCTTGGGGAAGGGGGCTCAAACTGAAGCTTTCTTT
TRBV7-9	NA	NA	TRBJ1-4	CASSAWDTTNEKLFF	TGTGCCAGCAGCGCATGGGACACAACTAATGAAAAACTGTTTTTT
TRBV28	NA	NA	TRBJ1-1	CASYTLTGWYKAFF	TGTGCCAGCTACACCCTTACAGGGTGGTACAAAGCTTTCTTT
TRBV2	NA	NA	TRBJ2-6	CASRQEPYLFRANVLTF	TGTGCCAGCCGACAGGAACCGTACCTCTTTAGGGCCAACGTCCTGACTTTC
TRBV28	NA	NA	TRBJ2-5	CASAGAVLQETQYF	TGTGCCAGCGCGGGGGCAGTTCTACAAGAGACCCAGTACTTC
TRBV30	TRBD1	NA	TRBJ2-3	CAWTPTGGVLYF	TGTGCCTGGACCCCGACAGGGGGCGTCCTGTATTTT
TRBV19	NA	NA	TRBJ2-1	CASSTDRDSSYNEQFF	TGTGCCAGTAGTACCGACAGAGATAGCTCCTACAATGAGCAGTTCTTC
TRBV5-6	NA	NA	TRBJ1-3	CASSLGRRNTIYF	TGTGCCAGCAGCTTGGGCAGAAGAAACACCATATATTTT
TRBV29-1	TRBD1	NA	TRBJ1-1	CSVVVRGGINTEAFF	TGCAGCGTTGTAGTCCGAGGGGGCATTAACACTGAAGCTTTCTTT
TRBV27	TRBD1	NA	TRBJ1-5	CASSLGQGAGQPQHF	TGTGCCAGCAGTTTAGGCCAGGGGGCGGGTCAGCCCCAGCATTTT
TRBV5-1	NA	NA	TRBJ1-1	CASSLGPGNTEAFF	TGCGCCAGCAGCTTGGGTCCCGGGAACACTGAAGCTTTCTTT
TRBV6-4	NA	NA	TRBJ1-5	CASSEGVEAGQPQHF	TGTGCCAGCAGTGAGGGGGTCGAAGCGGGACAGCCCCAGCATTTT
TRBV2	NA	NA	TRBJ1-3	CASRGPGNTIYF	TGTGCCAGCAGGGGGCCGGGAAACACCATATATTTT
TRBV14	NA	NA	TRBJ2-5	CAKRWAARTQYF	TGTGCCAAGAGGTGGGCAGCCCGGACTCAGTACTTC
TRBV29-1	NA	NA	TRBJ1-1	CSVESDSSEAFF	TGCAGCGTTGAGTCGGACAGTTCTGAAGCTTTCTTT
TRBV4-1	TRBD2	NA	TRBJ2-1	CASGKGGGVHNEQFF	TGCGCCAGCGGGAAGGGCGGGGGGGTCCACAATGAGCAGTTCTTC
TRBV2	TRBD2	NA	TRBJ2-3	CASSVYLAGSDDTQYF	TGTGCCAGCAGTGTGTATTTAGCGGGGAGCGATGATACGCAGTATTTT
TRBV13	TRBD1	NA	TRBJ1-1	CASSYRGESGTEAFF	TGTGCCAGCAGCTACAGGGGCGAGTCAGGCACTGAAGCTTTCTTT
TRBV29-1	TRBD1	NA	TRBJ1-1	CSAETMTGGTEAFF	TGCAGCGCAGAAACCATGACAGGGGGCACTGAAGCTTTCTTT